This TCR beta chain derives from a study of response to subunit inactivated influenza vaccine. TCRdb analysed the RT-PCR reads with MiXCR anew, one entry per CDR3 protein. The table shows about 520,000 distinct CDR3 sequences, with approximately 7.3% occurring only once. This clonotype was counted a few times. Its antigen is currently unknown. Study-level findings and limits: Few new T cells, the authors suggested, are recruited by each seasonal influenza vaccination.

V lost 7 bases to trimming and J lost 3 bases, with 24 bases between them. The CDR3 totals 17 residues. This TCR was sampled from a man aged 50-75 years who received an inactivated influenza vaccine. Sequences were derived from PBMCs from blood, sampled less than 30 months after vaccination. The chain combines TRBV12-3 or TRBV12-4 with TRBJ1-1; D remains ambiguous. Here the CDR3 reads CASNSIVDSPMDTEAFF. As DNA, the CDR3 is TGTGCCAGCAATTCGATTGTGGACTCTCCAATGGACACTGAAGCTTTCTTT.